One and the same sample provided the 6 T cell receptor beta chains below, sequenced in a study of T cells expressing NK-cell markers. One entry per CDR3 protein, without DNA, is what TCRdb gives after re-calling the 5' RACE reads. This sample's table has around 550,000 distinct CDR3 sequences. The sample consisted of blood T cells: a sorted CD56 or NKG2C T cell subset, CD4+ or CD8+ T cells, or bulk PBMC T cells (not recorded which). The receptors come from a man younger than 30 in good health.

V is TRBV18 and J is TRBJ2-7; TCRdb returns TRBD1, unconfirmable since there is no DNA. Germline CDR1 reads KGHSH; CDR2 reads LQKENI. The CDR3 loop spans 12 amino acids. The CDR3 sequence: CASSPGQVEQYF. Combining the CDR3 with reference TRBV18 and TRBJ2-7 gives the whole variable domain NAGVMQNPRHLVRRRGQEARLRCSPMKGHSHVYWYRQLPEEGLKFMVYLQKENIIDESGMPKERFSAEFPKEGPSILRIQQVVRGDSAAYFCASSPGQVEQYFGPGTRLTVT.

V and J are TRBV24-1 and TRBJ1-2; TCRdb proposes TRBD1, but this gene call is untestable without DNA. This CDR3 has 15 amino acids. Germline CDR1 reads KGHDR; CDR2 reads SFDVKD. This CDR3 is CATSDSGDRGHGYTF.

The chain uses TRBV29-1 and TRBJ2-3; with no DNA, the TCRdb D assignment of TRBD2 cannot be verified. This CDR3 is 15 amino acids long. In germline, CDR1 is SQVTM, CDR2 ANQGSEA. The CDR3: CSVRGLAGEEDTQYF.

V gene TRBV12-3 or TRBV12-4 combines with J gene TRBJ1-2; with no DNA, the TCRdb D assignment of TRBD1 cannot be verified. The CDR3 totals 15 residues. This CDR3 is CASSLQGLGNYGYTF.

The chain joins TRBV9 to TRBJ1-3. The CDR3 runs 16 residues. Germline CDR1 is SGDLS and CDR2 is YYNGEE. The CDR3 loop reads CASSLATGPSGNTIYF. The full variable domain, in which reference TRBV9 and TRBJ1-3 provide the parts outside the CDR3, is DSGVTQTPKHLITATGQRVTLRCSPRSGDLSVYWYQQSLDQGLQFLIQYYNGEERAKGNILERFSAQQFPDLHSELNLSSLELGDSALYFCASSLATGPSGNTIYFGEGSWLTVV.

The chain has TRBV12-3 or TRBV12-4 and TRBJ2-1; TCRdb proposes TRBD2, but this gene call is untestable without DNA. There are 15 residues in the CDR3. The CDR3 is CASTLGRTLRDEQFF.